A selection of T cell receptor beta chains follows, all from one sample in a study of cytomegalovirus exposure and HLA in healthy donors. Profiling relied on immunoSEQ multiplex PCR, and the TCRdb table lists in-frame clones only, not all of them. The sample yields under 150,000 clones, around 80% seen once. Sequencing input: PBMCs. The receptors shown here come from a middle-aged man in good health and CMV-seropositive. The CDR3 runs from the conserved cysteine through the conserved F or W. A D gene is named only where the DNA matches it firmly. A clone size is listed for some rows: how often the clone was seen (once, few, many), or a class if it is expanded.

V	J	size	D	DNA	CDR3
TRBV7-2	TRBJ2-3	-	-	TGTGCCAGCAGCCTAGGATTGACTAGCACAGATACGCAGTATTTT	CASSLGLTSTDTQYF
TRBV5-6	TRBJ2-7	once	-	TGTGCCAGCAGCTTGGAGGTGTTAGGGAGACCCTACGAGCAGTACTTC	CASSLEVLGRPYEQYF
TRBV4-2	TRBJ2-5	-	TRBD2	TGTGCCAGCAGCCAACTAGCGGGGGGGCAGGGGACCCAGTACTTC	CASSQLAGGQGTQYF
TRBV19	TRBJ2-5	-	TRBD1	TGTGCCAGTAGTTTCGACAGGGGTGAGACCCAGTACTTC	CASSFDRGETQYF
TRBV4-1	TRBJ1-5	once	TRBD1	TGCGCCAGCAGCTTCGGACAGGGGGCGAGCAATCAGCCCCAGCATTTT	CASSFGQGASNQPQHF
TRBV7-7	TRBJ2-5	-	TRBD2	TGTGCTAGCAGCCCGCGGGGGGGCCCGGAGGAGACCCAGTACTTC	CASSPRGGPEETQYF
TRBV15	TRBJ2-2	-	TRBD2	TGTGCCACCAGCAGAGATCCTAGCGGGAGCCCCGGGGAGCTGTTTTTT	CATSRDPSGSPGELFF
TRBV29-1	TRBJ2-3	-	TRBD2	TGCAGCGTATCCCCTAGCGGTGTATCAGATACGCAGTATTTT	CSVSPSGVSDTQYF
TRBV4-3	TRBJ2-1	-	-	TGCGCCAGCAGCCTGCGACTAGTAAATCTTTCCCCGAGCTCCTACAATGAGCAGTTCTTC	CASSLRLVNLSPSSYNEQFF
TRBV7-2	TRBJ2-3	-	TRBD2	TGTGCCAGCAGCTTACGGCGGGGGTTTGAAGATACGCAGTATTTT	CASSLRRGFEDTQYF
TRBV7-9	TRBJ1-5	-	TRBD1	TGTGCCAGCAGACTTCGAGACAGGGCACCCAATCAGCCCCAGCATTTT	CASRLRDRAPNQPQHF
TRBV19	TRBJ1-1	-	-	TGTGCCAGTAGTATCAGGGTATTCACTGAAGCTTTCTTT	CASSIRVFTEAFF
TRBV18	TRBJ1-2	-	TRBD1	TGTGCCAGCTCACCACAGGGGGCCAACTATGGCTACACCTTC	CASSPQGANYGYTF
TRBV25-1	TRBJ2-5	-	TRBD2	TGTGCCATCAACCCCGGCGACCGGCGACTAGCGGGAGTTGGGGAGCAGTACTTC	CAINPGDRRLAGVGEQYF
TRBV15	TRBJ1-6	-	TRBD1	TGTGCCACCAGCAGGACAGGGGGTAATTCACCCCTCCACTTT	CATSRTGGNSPLHF
TRBV29-1	TRBJ1-1	-	TRBD1	TGCAGCGTCTCACAGGGGGGGAAGGGTGAAGCTTTCTTT	CSVSQGGKGEAFF
TRBV7-9	TRBJ2-1	-	TRBD2	TGTGCCAGCAGCTTCGTTGGGAGGGCCCGATCCTACAATGAGCAGTTCTTC	CASSFVGRARSYNEQFF
TRBV6-5	TRBJ2-3	-	TRBD2	TGTGCCACCAGGGCTAGCGGTTCGGATACGCAGTATTTT	CATRASGSDTQYF
TRBV11-3	TRBJ2-7	-	TRBD2	TGTGCCAGCAGCCCCGGGACTAGCGGGTACGAGCAGTACTTC	CASSPGTSGYEQYF
TRBV5-8	TRBJ2-7	few	TRBD2	TGTGCCAGCAGCTCCGGACTAGCGGGGGCCGTATACGAGCAGTACTTC	CASSSGLAGAVYEQYF
TRBV5-1	TRBJ2-7	-	-	TGCGCCAGCAGCTTGGAGCGCCGACAGACCCTACAGGTATACGAGCAGTACTTC	CASSLERRQTLQVYEQYF
TRBV28	TRBJ1-4	-	TRBD1	TGTGCCAGCCGCCCGGACAGGGGCACTAATGAAAAACTGTTTTTT	CASRPDRGTNEKLFF
TRBV18	TRBJ2-1	-	TRBD2	TGTGCCAGCTCACCGCCGGGACTAGCGAATGAGCAGTTCTTC	CASSPPGLANEQFF
TRBV5-1	TRBJ1-4	-	TRBD1	TGCGCCAGCAGCTATACCAAGAACCCCTTCGGACAGGGTAATGAAAAACTGTTTTTT	CASSYTKNPFGQGNEKLFF
TRBV5-1	TRBJ2-2	-	TRBD1	TGCGCCAGCAGCTCCCCAGACCTGACAGGGACCGGGGAGCTGTTTTTT	CASSSPDLTGTGELFF
TRBV15	TRBJ1-1	-	-	TGTGCCACCAGCACCGGTGCCACTGAAGCTTTCTTT	CATSTGATEAFF
TRBV7-2	TRBJ2-5	-	TRBD2	TGTGCCAGCAGCCGATTGCCGGGACTAGCGGGAGAGACCCAGTACTTC	CASSRLPGLAGETQYF
TRBV18	TRBJ1-1	-	-	TGTGCCAGCTCACCAGCGGCCAACACTGAAGCTTTCTTT	CASSPAANTEAFF
TRBV9	TRBJ2-7	-	TRBD2	TGTGCCAGCAGCCCACTAGCGGGGGGGGCCTACGAGCAGTACTTC	CASSPLAGGAYEQYF
TRBV10-1	TRBJ1-1	-	-	TGCGCCAGCAGTGAGCTCCGGGTGACCAACACTGAAGCTTTCTTT	CASSELRVTNTEAFF
TRBV7-9	TRBJ1-1	-	-	TGTGCCAGCAGCCCGTCCGGGAGGAACACTGAAGCTTTCTTT	CASSPSGRNTEAFF
TRBV19	TRBJ1-1	-	-	TGTGCCAGTACCCGCCGGGGGACTGAAGCTTTCTTT	CASTRRGTEAFF